A single sample gave rise to the 11 T cell receptor beta chains below, sequenced in a study of CD4+ T cells in melanoma. Method: immunoSEQ multiplex PCR; TCRdb's copy keeps in-frame clones and lacks some. The table shows 50,000 or so clones, with approximately 89% occurring only once. Material: peripheral blood. The receptor set was obtained from a human donor with melanoma.

V is TRBV11-2 and J is TRBJ1-2, with D unresolved. CDR3 length equals 14 residues. Germline assignment: CDR1 SGHAT and CDR2 FQNNGV. Trimming took off 5 bases at V and 2 bases at J, with 12 bases between the two ends. The CDR3 is CASSVTTANYGYTF. Here the CDR3 DNA reads TGTGCCAGCAGCGTCACCACCGCAAACTATGGCTACACCTTC.

The rearrangement joins TRBV7-2 to TRBJ2-3; D not resolved. The CDR3 length is 13 residues. V gave up 2 bases and J gave up 4 bases, with 7 bases separating them. The germline V gene has CDR1 SGHTA and CDR2 FQGNSA. The CDR3 is CASSLLTADTQYF. As DNA, the CDR3 is TGTGCCAGCAGCTTATTAACGGCAGATACGCAGTATTTT. Complete variable domain (other parts from reference TRBV7-2 and TRBJ2-3): GAGVSQSPSNKVTEKGKDVELRCDPISGHTALYWYRQSLGQGLEFLIYFQGNSAPDKSGLPSDRFSAERTGGSVSTLTIQRTQQEDSAVYLCASSLLTADTQYFGPGTRLTVL.

This clone was observed once. The chain employs TRBV15 and TRBJ1-5, with TRBD1 identical over 8 bases. V was clipped by 3 bases and J by 3 bases; unmatched bases: 4. Germline loops: CDR1 LNHNV, CDR2 YYDKDF (reference sequence). The CDR3 runs 15 residues. The CDR3 here is CATSRPGGTNQPQHF. CDR3 nucleotide sequence: TGTGCCACCAGCAGGCCAGGGGGCACCAATCAGCCCCAGCATTTT.

V usage is TRBV4-1 and J usage is TRBJ1-2, with D possibly TRBD1 on 5 matching bases. Trimming took off 9 bases at V and 6 bases at J, with 14 bases between the two ends. Germline assignment: CDR1 MGHRA and CDR2 YSYEKL. The CDR3 sequence is 12 residues long. The CDR3 sequence: CASLSGGDGYTF. For the CDR3, the DNA is TGCGCCAGTCTTTCGGGGGGTGATGGCTACACCTTC.

The V gene is TRBV5-6, the J gene TRBJ2-3; D may be TRBD2 (6 bases). CDR1 and CDR2 from the germline V gene are SGHDT and YYEEEE. The CDR3 loop spans 13 amino acids. The V end lost 4 bases, the J end lost 4 bases, and 10 bases lay between the germline ends. The CDR3 DNA follows: TGTGCCAGCAGCCGGGGGAGACCAGATACGCAGTATTTT. It encodes CASSRGRPDTQYF.

The V call is TRBV10-3, the J call TRBJ2-2; no definite D call. The length of the CDR3 is 12 residues. Per germline, CDR1 ENHRY and CDR2 SYGVKD. The CDR3 loop reads CGARGPTGELFF. In DNA form, the CDR3 reads TGTGGGGCACGAGGTCCCACCGGGGAGCTGTTTTTT.

This clone was seen only once. This chain links TRBV6-1 with TRBJ1-5; perhaps TRBD1 as D (5 bases). The CDR3 consists of 15 residues. V lost 3 bases, J lost 5 bases, and 14 bases lay in between. Germline CDR1 is MNHNS and CDR2 is SASEGT. The CDR3 region has the DNA TGTGCCAGCAGTGAGTGGGGCAAGGAGGATCAGCCCCAGCATTTT. Residues: CASSEWGKEDQPQHF.

The V gene is TRBV10-3, the J gene TRBJ1-5; no clear D. Germline CDR1 reads ENHRY; CDR2 reads SYGVKD. The CDR3 consists of 14 residues. V lost 3 bases to trimming and J lost 1 base, with 7 bases between them. CDR3 in amino acids: CAISDAGSNQPQHF. In DNA form, the CDR3 reads TGTGCCATCAGTGACGCAGGCAGCAATCAGCCCCAGCATTTT.

V gene TRBV9 combines with J gene TRBJ2-7, with 8 bases aligning to TRBD2. J gave up 2 bases and V 0 bases, and 4 bases lay outside the gene matches. The length of the CDR3 is 15 residues. CDR1 and CDR2 (germline): SGDLS, YYNGEE. The CDR3 sequence: CASSVGLAGPYEQYF. Here the CDR3 DNA reads TGTGCCAGCAGCGTAGGGTTAGCGGGGCCCTACGAGCAGTACTTC.

CDR3: CASSLGRLDNQYF. Here the CDR3 DNA reads TGTGCCAGCAGCTTAGGGCGATTAGATAACCAGTACTTC. J is TRBJ2-7 and V is TRBV7-9, with no clear D. The CDR3 spans 13 residues. V lost 1 base, J lost 10 bases, and 14 bases lay in between. From germline, CDR1 is SEHNR and CDR2 FQNEAQ (reference sequence).

The CDR3 nucleotides are TGTGCCAGCAGCTTGTTTCTAGCGGGGGGGCCCGAAGAGCAGTTCTTC. Translating gives CASSLFLAGGPEEQFF. V is TRBV5-6 and J is TRBJ2-1, with 12 bases identical to TRBD2. CDR1 is SGHDT, CDR2 YYEEEE, per germline. V was clipped by 1 base and J by 10 bases; unmatched bases: 9. The CDR3 consists of 16 residues.